The 8 T cell receptor beta chains below were found in one sample sequenced in a study of control samples from healthy donors and cancer patients. Method: immunoSEQ multiplex PCR; TCRdb's copy keeps in-frame clones and lacks some. The table has tens of thousands of clones, over 85% seen once. The sequenced sample was blood. The receptors derive from a man in his forties or fifties in good health.

This chain connects TRBV7-9 to TRBJ2-2, with TRBD1 matching 9 bases. V trimming: 1 base; J trimming: 4 bases; junction bases outside the gene matches: 4. Germline CDR1 and CDR2: SEHNR and FQNEAQ (reference sequence). The CDR3 covers 16 residues. The CDR3 reads CASSLDPGQGTGELFF. DNA for the CDR3: TGTGCCAGCAGCTTAGACCCGGGACAGGGCACCGGGGAGCTGTTTTTT.

The chain's CDR3 is CATSDTGTDPYEQYF. DNA of the CDR3: TGTGCCACCAGTGATACCGGGACCGACCCCTACGAGCAGTACTTC. The rearrangement links TRBV24-1 to TRBJ2-7; TRBD1 or TRBD2 may be the D gene (5 bases each). The V end lost 3 bases, the J end lost 2 bases, and 13 bases lay between the germline ends. Looked up from germline, CDR1 is KGHDR and CDR2 is SFDVKD. The CDR3 contains 15 residues.

The rearrangement links TRBV23-1 to TRBJ1-5, with 8 nucleotides matching TRBD1. Being an ORF, TRBV23-1 has a function that is uncertain. This CDR3 has 15 amino acids. J lost 2 bases, V lost 3 bases, and 3 bases had no gene match. Here the CDR3 reads CASSHLGQGNQPQHF. The CDR3 region has the DNA TGCGCCAGCAGTCATCTGGGACAGGGCAATCAGCCCCAGCATTTT.

V gene TRBV3-1 (or the pseudogene TRBV3-2) combines with J gene TRBJ2-7, with D unclear. The germline V gene has CDR1 LGHDT and CDR2 YNNKEL (reference sequence). Trimming took 1 base from V and 6 from J, leaving 7 bases between them. The CDR3 totals 12 residues. The CDR3 DNA reads as TGTGCCAGCAGCCAAGCCACTGCCGAGCAGTACTTC. Protein sequence: CASSQATAEQYF.

The CDR3 DNA reads TGTGCCACCAGTGACCCCCGGGGTAATGAGCAGTTCTTC. Its protein is CATSDPRGNEQFF. The V call is TRBV24-1, the J call TRBJ2-1; TRBD2 might be the D (5 bases). CDR3 length: 13 amino acids. Trimming stripped 4 bases from V and 7 bases from J, with 10 bases between. Germline V gene lookup returns CDR1 KGHDR and CDR2 SFDVKD.

As for this clone: The sample carries other DNA sequences with the same CDR3. The V gene is TRBV12-3 or TRBV12-4, the J gene TRBJ1-1, with D unclear. The CDR3 loop spans 12 amino acids. The V and J ends lost 6 bases and 4 bases respectively, with 9 bases between them. Here the CDR3 DNA reads TGTGCCAGCAGCCTATTGGGCACTGAAGCTTTCTTT. Its translation is CASSLLGTEAFF.

The genes are TRBV3-1 (or the pseudogene TRBV3-2) and TRBJ1-5; D is unclear. Trimming pared 3 bases from V and 0 bases from J, leaving 6 bases between. Looked up from germline, CDR1 is LGHDT and CDR2 is YNNKEL (reference sequence). This CDR3 comprises 14 residues. CDR3 in amino acids: CASSQEYSNQPQHF. In DNA, the CDR3 is TGTGCCAGCAGCCAGGAATATAGCAATCAGCCCCAGCATTTT.

The V and J genes are TRBV4-1 and TRBJ1-3; D gene ambiguous. V was pared by 4 bases and J by 0 bases, with 10 bases between. This CDR3 is built from 15 residues. Germline V lookup: CDR1 MGHRA, CDR2 YSYEKL. The CDR3 DNA follows: TGCGCCAGCAGCCTGATCCCGGTCTCTGGAAACACCATATATTTT. Protein: CASSLIPVSGNTIYF.